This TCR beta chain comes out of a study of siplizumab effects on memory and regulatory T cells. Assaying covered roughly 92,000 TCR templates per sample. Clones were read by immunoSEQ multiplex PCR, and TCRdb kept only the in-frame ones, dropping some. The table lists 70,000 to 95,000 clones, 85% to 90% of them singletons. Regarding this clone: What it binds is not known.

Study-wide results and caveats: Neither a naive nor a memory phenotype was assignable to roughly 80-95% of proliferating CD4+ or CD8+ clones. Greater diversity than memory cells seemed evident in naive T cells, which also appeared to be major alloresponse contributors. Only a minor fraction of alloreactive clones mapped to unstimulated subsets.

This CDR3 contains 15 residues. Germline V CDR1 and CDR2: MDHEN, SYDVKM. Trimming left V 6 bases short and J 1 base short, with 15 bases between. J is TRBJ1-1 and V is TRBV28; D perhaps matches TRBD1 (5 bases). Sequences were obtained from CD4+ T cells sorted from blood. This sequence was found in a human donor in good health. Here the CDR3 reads CASSPGLLRNTEAFF. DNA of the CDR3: TGTGCCAGCAGCCCAGGGCTTTTGAGGAACACTGAAGCTTTCTTT.